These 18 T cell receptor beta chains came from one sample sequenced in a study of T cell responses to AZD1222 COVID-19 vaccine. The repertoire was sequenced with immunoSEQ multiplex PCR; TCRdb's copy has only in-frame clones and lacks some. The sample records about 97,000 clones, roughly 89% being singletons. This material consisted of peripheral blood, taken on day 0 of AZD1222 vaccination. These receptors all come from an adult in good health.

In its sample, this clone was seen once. The DNA for the CDR3 is TGTGCCAGCAGCACGGGACTAGCACCCTACGAGCAGTACTTC. Translating gives CASSTGLAPYEQYF. J is TRBJ2-7 and V is TRBV5-4; 9 bases match TRBD2. CDR1 and CDR2 (germline): SGHNT, YYREEE (reference sequence). V lost 4 bases and J lost 2; bases outside the gene matches: 4. The CDR3 has 14 residues. Full variable domain (rest looked up from reference TRBV5-4 and TRBJ2-7): ETGVTQSPTHLIKTRGQQVTLRCSSQSGHNTVSWYQQALGQGPQFIFQYYREEENGRGNFPPRFSGLQFPNYSSELNVNALELDDSALYLCASSTGLAPYEQYFGPGTRLTVT.

CDR3 nucleotides: TGCGCCAGCAGCTTGGAGAGCGGGGGGGCCGATGAGCAGTACTTC. It is translated as CASSLESGGADEQYF. The chain combines TRBV5-1 with TRBJ2-7; TRBD2 aligns across 10 bases. The V gene end was trimmed by 0 bases and the J gene end by 7 bases; junction bases not matched to a gene: 7. The CDR3 runs to 15 residues. CDR1 is SGHRS and CDR2 is YFSETQ in the germline V gene.

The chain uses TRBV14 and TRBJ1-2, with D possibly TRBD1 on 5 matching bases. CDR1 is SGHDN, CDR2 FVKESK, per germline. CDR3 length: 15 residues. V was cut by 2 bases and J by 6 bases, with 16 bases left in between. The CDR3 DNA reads TGTGCCAGCAGCCAAATGAGGGGAGTCGCCGATGGCTACACCTTC. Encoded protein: CASSQMRGVADGYTF.

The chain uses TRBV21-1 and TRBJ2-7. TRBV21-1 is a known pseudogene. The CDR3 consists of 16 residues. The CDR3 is CASSKAVQNGSYEQYF. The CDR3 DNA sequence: TGTGCCAGCAGCAAAGCCGTTCAGAACGGCTCCTACGAGCAGTACTTC.

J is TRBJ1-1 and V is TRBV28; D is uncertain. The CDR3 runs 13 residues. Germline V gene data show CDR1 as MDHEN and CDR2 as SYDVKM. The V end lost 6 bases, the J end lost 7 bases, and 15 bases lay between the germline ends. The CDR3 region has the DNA TGTGCCAGCAGGGAAGGCGGCCCGGGTGAAGCTTTCTTT. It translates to CASREGGPGEAFF. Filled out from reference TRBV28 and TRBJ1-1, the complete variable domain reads DVKVTQSSRYLVKRTGEKVFLECVQDMDHENMFWYRQDPGLGLRLIYFSYDVKMKEKGDIPEGYSVSREKKERFSLILESASTNQTSMYLCASREGGPGEAFFGQGTRLTVV.

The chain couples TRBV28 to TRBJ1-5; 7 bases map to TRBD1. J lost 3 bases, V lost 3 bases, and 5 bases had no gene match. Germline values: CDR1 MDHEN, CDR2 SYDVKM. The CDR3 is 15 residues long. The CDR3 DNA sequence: TGTGCCAGCAGTTTTCGGGACAGATACAATCAGCCCCAGCATTTT. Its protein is CASSFRDRYNQPQHF.

CDR3: CASRDTTSGPYNEQFF. The CDR3 DNA reads TGCGCCAGCAGGGACACGACTAGTGGTCCCTACAATGAGCAGTTCTTC. This rearrangement joins TRBV4-1 to TRBJ2-1, with D maybe TRBD2 (6 bases). This CDR3 has 16 residues. V was pared by 6 bases and J by 2 bases, with 17 bases between. Per the germline V gene, CDR1 is MGHRA and CDR2 is YSYEKL.

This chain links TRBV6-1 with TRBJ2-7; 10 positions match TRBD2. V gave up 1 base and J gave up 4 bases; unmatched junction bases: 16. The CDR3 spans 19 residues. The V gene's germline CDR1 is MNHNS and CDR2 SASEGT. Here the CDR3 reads CASSEEMIVWGSGRYEQYF. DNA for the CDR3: TGTGCCAGCAGTGAAGAAATGATAGTCTGGGGTAGCGGGAGGTACGAGCAGTACTTC.

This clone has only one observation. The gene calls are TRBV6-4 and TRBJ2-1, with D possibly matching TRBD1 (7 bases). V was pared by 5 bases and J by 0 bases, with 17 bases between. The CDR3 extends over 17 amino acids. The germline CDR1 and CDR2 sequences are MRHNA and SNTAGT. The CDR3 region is CASSRGTVLRSYNEQFF. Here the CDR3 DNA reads TGTGCCAGCAGTCGGGGGACAGTCCTACGCTCCTACAATGAGCAGTTCTTC.

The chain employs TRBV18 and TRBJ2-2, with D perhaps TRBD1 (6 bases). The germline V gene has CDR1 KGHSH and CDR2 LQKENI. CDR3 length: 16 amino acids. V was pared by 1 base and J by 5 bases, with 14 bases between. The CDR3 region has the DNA TGTGCCAGCTCACCACTTCAGGGGTCGGGAACCGGGGAGCTGTTTTTT. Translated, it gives CASSPLQGSGTGELFF.

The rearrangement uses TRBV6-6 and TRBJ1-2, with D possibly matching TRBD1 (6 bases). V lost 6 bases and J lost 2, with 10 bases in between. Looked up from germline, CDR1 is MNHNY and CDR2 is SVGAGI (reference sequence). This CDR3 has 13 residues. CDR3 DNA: TGTGCCAGCAGCCCCGGACAGAACTATGGCTACACCTTC. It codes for CASSPGQNYGYTF.

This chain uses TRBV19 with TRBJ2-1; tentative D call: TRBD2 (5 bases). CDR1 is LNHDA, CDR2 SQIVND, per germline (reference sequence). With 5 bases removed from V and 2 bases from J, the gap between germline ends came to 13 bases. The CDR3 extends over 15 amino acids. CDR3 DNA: TGTGCCAGTAGTCTCCTCTCAGCGGCCTACAATGAGCAGTTCTTC. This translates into CASSLLSAAYNEQFF.

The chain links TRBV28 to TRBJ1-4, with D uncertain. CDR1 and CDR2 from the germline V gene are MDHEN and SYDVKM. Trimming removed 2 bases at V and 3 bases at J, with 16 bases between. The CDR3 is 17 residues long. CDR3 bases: TGTGCCAGCAGTTTAATCTCGGGCCGGGGTGCTAATGAAAAACTGTTTTTT. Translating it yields CASSLISGRGANEKLFF.

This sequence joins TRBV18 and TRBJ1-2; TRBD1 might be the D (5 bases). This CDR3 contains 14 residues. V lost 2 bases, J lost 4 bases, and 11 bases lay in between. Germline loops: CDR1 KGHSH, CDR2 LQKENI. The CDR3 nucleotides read TGTGCCAGCTCACCAGACAGATTACCCTATGGCTACACCTTC. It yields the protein CASSPDRLPYGYTF.

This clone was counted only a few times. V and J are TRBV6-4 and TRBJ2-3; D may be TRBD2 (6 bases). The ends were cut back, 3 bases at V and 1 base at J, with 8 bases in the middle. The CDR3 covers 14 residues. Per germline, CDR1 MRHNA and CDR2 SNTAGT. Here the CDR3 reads CASSDRGGTDTQYF. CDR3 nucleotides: TGTGCCAGCAGTGATCGCGGGGGCACAGATACGCAGTATTTT.

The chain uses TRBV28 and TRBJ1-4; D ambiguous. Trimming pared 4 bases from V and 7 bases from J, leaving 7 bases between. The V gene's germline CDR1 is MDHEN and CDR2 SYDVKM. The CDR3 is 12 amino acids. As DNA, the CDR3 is TGTGCCAGCAGTTCCTCAGGTGAAAAACTGTTTTTT. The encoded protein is CASSSSGEKLFF.

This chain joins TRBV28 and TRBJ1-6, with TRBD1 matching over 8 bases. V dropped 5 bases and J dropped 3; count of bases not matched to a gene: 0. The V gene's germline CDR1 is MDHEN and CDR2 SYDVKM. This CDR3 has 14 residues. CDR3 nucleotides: TGTGCCAGCAGTGACAGGGGCTATAATTCACCCCTCCACTTT. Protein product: CASSDRGYNSPLHF.

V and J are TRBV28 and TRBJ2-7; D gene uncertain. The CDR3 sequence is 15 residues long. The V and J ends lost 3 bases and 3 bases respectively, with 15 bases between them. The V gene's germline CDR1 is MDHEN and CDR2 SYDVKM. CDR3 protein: CASSLFPGGSYEQYF. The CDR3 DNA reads TGTGCCAGCAGTTTGTTCCCCGGCGGAAGCTACGAGCAGTACTTC.